This TCR beta chain was captured by sequencing in a study of blood T cell repertoires in COVID-19. Background on the study: Material from acute and convalescent COVID-19 was sourced from the United States, Italy and Spain. Nucleic acid was either cDNA or gDNA, and it came from T cells, B-cell-depleted T cells, or PBMCs.

Per the authors' pipeline: Reference gene primer amplification gave nucleated cell count estimates. Generated by immunoSEQ multiplex PCR, the TCRdb table keeps only in-frame clones and is missing some. V and J calls plus clone size are reproduced from that table; the DNA served to infer D and trimming. The sample shows approximately 400,000 clones, roughly 77% of them seen only once. Sequencing was carried out using peripheral blood. The clonotype comes from a human donor with acute or convalescent COVID-19. The donor label of this sample is uncertain.

The CDR3 sequence: CASSYPADYGYTF. The CDR3 DNA follows: TGTGCCAGCAGTTACCCGGCGGACTATGGCTACACCTTC. This chain connects TRBV6-6 to TRBJ1-2, with D unresolved. There are 13 residues in the CDR3. Germline CDR1 reads MNHNY; CDR2 reads SVGAGI (reference sequence). V gave up 2 bases and J gave up 3 bases, with 7 bases separating them.